The 9 T cell receptor beta chains below come from one sample, sequenced in a study of T cell responses to AZD1222 COVID-19 vaccine. Some clones are missing from TCRdb's copy, which holds only in-frame ones; the method was immunoSEQ multiplex PCR. This repertoire shows about 270,000 clones, almost 95% found once; its top ten account for roughly 0.5%. The starting material was peripheral blood, obtained 28 days after the second AZD1222 dose. These receptors were taken from an adult who received the AZD1222 COVID-19 vaccine.

In its sample, this clone was seen once. V usage is TRBV2 and J usage is TRBJ1-4; no clear D. CDR1 and CDR2 (germline): SNHLY, FYNNEI. The V and J ends lost 5 bases and 13 bases respectively, with 23 bases between them. The CDR3 sequence is 15 residues long. In DNA form, the CDR3 reads TGTGCCAGCAGTCGATCCCTAGTGGTCTTTATGGGACTGTTTTTT. This gives the protein CASSRSLVVFMGLFF.

In the case of this clone: Other DNA sequences in this specimen translate into the identical CDR3. V is TRBV18 and J is TRBJ1-1; D remains ambiguous. Trimming pared 2 bases from V and 2 bases from J, leaving 3 bases between. Germline-derived CDR1 and CDR2 are KGHSH and LQKENI. The CDR3 is 12 amino acids. CDR3 sequence reads: CASSPGNTEAFF. CDR3 in DNA: TGTGCCAGCTCACCAGGAAACACTGAAGCTTTCTTT.

V gene TRBV3-1 (or the pseudogene TRBV3-2) combines with J gene TRBJ2-7; no definite D call. V was clipped by 1 base and J by 6 bases, with 10 bases between them. The CDR3 loop spans 13 amino acids. The germline V gene has CDR1 LGHDT and CDR2 YNNKEL (reference sequence). The CDR3 DNA reads TGTGCCAGCAGCCAAGGGGTCTCGAGCGAGCAGTACTTC. Translation: CASSQGVSSEQYF.

J is TRBJ2-7 and V is TRBV5-4; 9 bases line up with TRBD1. V shed 3 bases and J 1 base; nucleotides not matched to a gene: 5. Germline V lookup: CDR1 SGHNT, CDR2 YYREEE (reference sequence). The CDR3 sequence is 15 residues long. CDR3 sequence: CASSSGQGFSYEQYF. CDR3 in DNA: TGTGCCAGCAGCTCAGGACAGGGGTTTTCCTACGAGCAGTACTTC.

The chain carries TRBV28 and TRBJ2-7, with D perhaps matching TRBD2 (6 bases). Germline CDR1 reads MDHEN; CDR2 reads SYDVKM. Between the trimmed V and J ends, which lost 6 bases and 5 bases, there was a span of 17 bases. The CDR3 covers 14 residues. This chain's CDR3 is CASSSPGGLNEQYF. Written as DNA, the CDR3 is TGTGCCAGCAGCTCCCCTGGGGGGTTAAACGAGCAGTACTTC.

CDR3 sequence reads: CASSPQGGQGGYTF. CDR3 coding DNA: TGTGCCAGCTCACCCCAAGGAGGACAGGGGGGCTACACCTTC. The rearrangement joins TRBV18 to TRBJ1-2; the match to TRBD1 covers 9 bases. This CDR3 is built from 14 residues. Germline V CDR1 and CDR2: KGHSH, LQKENI. V shed 3 bases, J shed 8 bases, and the junction held 7 bases outside the gene matches.

This clone was detected once. This chain uses TRBV7-5 with TRBJ2-7; the table names TRBD2, a call not compared with the DNA. TRBV7-5 is noted as a pseudogene. The CDR3 sequence is 14 residues long. The CDR3 loop is CARSRTGEDYEQYF. In DNA form, the CDR3 reads TGTGCCAGAAGCAGGACTGGGGAGGACTACGAGCAGTACTTC.

This clone was seen just once. V gene TRBV7-6 combines with J gene TRBJ1-1; no clear D gene. This CDR3 is built from 12 residues. Germline CDR1 and CDR2: SGHVS and FNYEAQ. Trimming removed 2 bases from V and 1 base from J, with 2 bases in between. DNA for the CDR3: TGTGCCAGCAGCTTATGGAACACTGAAGCTTTCTTT. Amino acids: CASSLWNTEAFF.

The J gene is TRBJ2-7, the V gene TRBV4-1, with no clear D. V gave up 0 bases and J gave up 2 bases, with 11 bases separating them. CDR3 length: 15 residues. CDR1 is MGHRA and CDR2 is YSYEKL in the germline V gene. The CDR3 region has the DNA TGCGCCAGCAGCCAAGATCGCAGGACCACCTACGAGCAGTACTTC. Translating it yields CASSQDRRTTYEQYF.